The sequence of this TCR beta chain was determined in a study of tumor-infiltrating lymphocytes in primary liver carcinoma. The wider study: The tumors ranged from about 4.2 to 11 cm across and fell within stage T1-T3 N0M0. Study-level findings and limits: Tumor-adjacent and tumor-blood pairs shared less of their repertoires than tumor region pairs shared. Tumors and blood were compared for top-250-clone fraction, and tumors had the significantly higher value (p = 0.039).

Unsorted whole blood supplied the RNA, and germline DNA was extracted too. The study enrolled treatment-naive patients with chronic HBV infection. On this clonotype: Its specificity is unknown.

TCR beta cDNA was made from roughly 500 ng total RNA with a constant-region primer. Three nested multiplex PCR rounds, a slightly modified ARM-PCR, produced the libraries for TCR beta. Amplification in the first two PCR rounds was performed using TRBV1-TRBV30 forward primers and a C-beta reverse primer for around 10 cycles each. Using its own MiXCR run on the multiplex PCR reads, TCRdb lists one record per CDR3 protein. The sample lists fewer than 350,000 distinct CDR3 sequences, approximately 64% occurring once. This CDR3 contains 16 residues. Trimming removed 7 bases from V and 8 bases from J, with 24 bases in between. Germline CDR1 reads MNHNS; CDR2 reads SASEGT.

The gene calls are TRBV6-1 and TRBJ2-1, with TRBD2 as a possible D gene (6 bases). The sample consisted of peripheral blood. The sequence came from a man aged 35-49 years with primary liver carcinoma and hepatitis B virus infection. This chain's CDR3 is CASTSMTGVSYDEQFF. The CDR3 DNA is TGTGCCAGCACATCCATGACGGGAGTATCGTACGATGAGCAGTTCTTC.